A selection of T cell receptor beta chains follows, all from one sample in a study of shared clonotypes between healthy human individuals. Assay: immunoSEQ multiplex PCR; the TCRdb copy retains only in-frame clones and omits some. The sample has more than 2 million clones; just under 95% are singletons. Sample: naive CD8+ T cells sorted from blood. The receptor source for this set is a man younger than 35 in good health. CDR3s include the opening cysteine and the closing phenylalanine or tryptophan. A D gene is named only where the DNA matches it firmly. Rows may omit the clone size; those that give it use once, few, many or a size class.

TRBV10-1	TRBJ2-4	.	.	TGCGCCAGCAGTGAGTCGCCACAGGGATCCAAAAACATTCAGTACTTC	CASSESPQGSKNIQYF
TRBV6-5	TRBJ2-2	.	.	TGTGCCAGCAGTTACAATGGAGCCGGGGAGCTGTTTTTT	CASSYNGAGELFF
TRBV30	TRBJ2-3	.	.	TGTGCCTGGAGCGGTCTGGATACGCAGTATTTT	CAWSGLDTQYF
TRBV19	TRBJ2-2	TRBD1	.	TGTGCCAGTACCCTACAGGGGTTTGCCGGGGAGCTGTTTTTT	CASTLQGFAGELFF
TRBV11-2	TRBJ2-3	TRBD2	.	TGTGCCAGCAGCTTCGGAAGCGGGAGTGCGCAGTATTTT	CASSFGSGSAQYF
TRBV4-3	TRBJ2-2	.	once	TGCGCCAGCAGCCAAGATTACGGGAGCGACACCGGGGAGCTGTTTTTT	CASSQDYGSDTGELFF
TRBV5-6	TRBJ2-7	TRBD1	.	TGTGCCAGCAGCTTGGCCGGGACAGGGGACCACGAGCAGTACTTC	CASSLAGTGDHEQYF
TRBV13	TRBJ1-4	.	.	TGTGCCACCGGCTCAACTAATGAAAAACTGTTTTTT	CATGSTNEKLFF
TRBV6-1	TRBJ2-7	.	few	TGTGCCAGCAGTCTTCAGACCTACGAGCAGTACTTC	CASSLQTYEQYF
TRBV10-2	TRBJ2-3	.	.	TGCGCCAGCAGTGAGGACTTAACAGGGACCACAGATACGCAGTATTTT	CASSEDLTGTTDTQYF
TRBV6-6	TRBJ2-2	.	.	TGTGCCAGCAGTTACTCGGACACGCGGTTTACCGGGGAGCTGTTTTTT	CASSYSDTRFTGELFF
TRBV7-9	TRBJ2-5	TRBD2	.	TGTGCCAGCAGCGGAGGGACTAGCGGACGCCAAGAGACCCAGTACTTC	CASSGGTSGRQETQYF
TRBV4-1	TRBJ2-7	.	.	TGCGCCAGCAGTCCTGGACCGATTGGCTACGAGCAGTACTTC	CASSPGPIGYEQYF
TRBV5-6	TRBJ1-1	.	once	TGTGCCAGCAGCTTGGCCGGGGTCATGAACACTGAAGCTTTCTTT	CASSLAGVMNTEAFF
TRBV29-1	TRBJ1-3	.	once	TGCAGCGTTCAACACGGAAACACCATATATTTT	CSVQHGNTIYF
TRBV7-9	TRBJ2-5	.	once	TGTGCCAGCAGCTTGGGGGACTGGGGAGAGACCCAGTACTTC	CASSLGDWGETQYF
TRBV7-9	TRBJ2-7	TRBD2	.	TGTGCCAGCAGCTTAGCCGGGACTATGAACGAGCAGTACTTC	CASSLAGTMNEQYF
TRBV19	TRBJ2-7	.	.	TGTGCCAGTAGTACTACACTCCTAGCCTACGAGCAGTACTTC	CASSTTLLAYEQYF
TRBV4-3	TRBJ2-6	.	once	TGCGCCAGCAGCCAAGAGTCTTACCCCACAGACACCCTCTCTGGGGCCAACGTCCTGACTTTC	CASSQESYPTDTLSGANVLTF
TRBV29-1	TRBJ2-1	.	.	TGCAGCGTTACGTTGGGCGGAAGCTCCTACAATGAGCAGTTCTTC	CSVTLGGSSYNEQFF
TRBV12-2	TRBJ1-4	.	.	TGTGCAAGTCGCTCACAGGGGGCCTGTAGTGAAAAACTGTTTTTT	CASRSQGACSEKLFF
TRBV28	TRBJ1-4	TRBD1	.	TGTGCCAGCAGTCCGGGGGACAGGCCGCCCCAAAATGAAAAACTGTTTTTT	CASSPGDRPPQNEKLFF
TRBV5-6	TRBJ2-5	.	.	TGTGCCAGCAGCTCGCCCCGGGAAAATTCGAAAGAGACCCAGTACTTC	CASSSPRENSKETQYF
TRBV29-1	TRBJ1-1	.	.	TGCAGCGTTGAAGCCCAGGGAGGCACTGAAGCTTTCTTT	CSVEAQGGTEAFF
TRBV28	TRBJ2-7	TRBD1	once	TGTGCCAGCAGTCGGACAGGGGGGGCCTACGAGCAGTACTTC	CASSRTGGAYEQYF
TRBV19	TRBJ2-7	.	.	TGTGCCAGTAGTTTGACAGGCGGAAGCTACGAGCAGTACTTC	CASSLTGGSYEQYF
TRBV30	TRBJ1-4	.	.	TGTGCCTGGAGCGCGGGCAGGGGTTGGGAAAAACTGTTTTTT	CAWSAGRGWEKLFF
TRBV6-1	TRBJ1-1	.	.	TGTGCCAGAGGGTCTGGCACTGAAGCTTTCTTT	CARGSGTEAFF
TRBV7-3	TRBJ2-6	.	.	TGTGCCAGCAGCTTAAATCCTGCCACGTCCTGGTCTGGGGCCAACGTCCTGACTTTC	CASSLNPATSWSGANVLTF
TRBV6-5	TRBJ2-5	.	once	TGTGCCAGCAGTTACGGGGAGATCCAAGAGACCCAGTACTTC	CASSYGEIQETQYF
TRBV13	TRBJ2-7	TRBD2	once	TGTGCCAGCAGCATAGCGGGAGGGACCTACGAGCAGTACTTC	CASSIAGGTYEQYF
TRBV6-1	TRBJ1-4	TRBD1	.	TGTGCCAGCGAGGGACAGGGTTATGAAAAACTGTTTTTT	CASEGQGYEKLFF
TRBV9	TRBJ2-5	.	.	TGTGCCAGCAGCGTGGGAGCAGGATCGGGAAAGACCCAGTACTTC	CASSVGAGSGKTQYF
TRBV11-2	TRBJ2-3	.	.	TGTGCCAGCAGCACCTCCCTCCGCCCCCAGTATTTT	CASSTSLRPQYF
TRBV4-1	TRBJ1-4	.	.	TGCGCCAGCAGCTCATATATGACAGGCTCCGAGGGAAAACTGTTTTTT	CASSSYMTGSEGKLFF
TRBV10-1	TRBJ2-3	.	.	TGCGCCAGCAGTGAAGCCAGGGGTACAGATACGCAGTATTTT	CASSEARGTDTQYF
TRBV4-1	TRBJ2-7	.	.	TGCGCCAGCAGCCAAGAGTGGGGAGACGAGCAGTACTTC	CASSQEWGDEQYF
TRBV6-1	TRBJ2-3	.	.	TGTGCCAGCAGTGACGTGCGCTACACAGATACGCAGTATTTT	CASSDVRYTDTQYF
TRBV27	TRBJ1-3	.	.	TGTGCCAGCAGTCCCTCCTCGGGGCCTGGAAACACCATATATTTT	CASSPSSGPGNTIYF
TRBV9	TRBJ1-2	TRBD1	.	TGTGCCAGCAGCGTCAGTAGGGACAGTATTAACTATGGCTACACCTTC	CASSVSRDSINYGYTF
TRBV10-3	TRBJ2-7	.	.	TGTGCCATCAGTGAGTCGGGCGACAGCTCCTACGAGCAGTACTTC	CAISESGDSSYEQYF
TRBV4-3	TRBJ2-7	.	.	TGCGCCAGCAGCCAAGACAGGTTCCCCTCCTACGAGCAGTACTTC	CASSQDRFPSYEQYF
TRBV7-6	TRBJ2-1	TRBD2	once	TGTGCCAGCAGCTTAGGACGGGGGGTCAACAATGAGCAGTTCTTC	CASSLGRGVNNEQFF
TRBV15	TRBJ1-1	.	.	TGTGCCACCAGCAGATCCCCCGGCACTGAAGCTTTCTTT	CATSRSPGTEAFF
TRBV19	TRBJ1-2	.	.	TGTGCCAGCAGGGGAGAGGACTATGGCTACACCTTC	CASRGEDYGYTF
TRBV2	TRBJ1-5	TRBD1	.	TGTGCCAGCAGTGAGGACAGGGGGAGCAATCAGCCCCAGCATTTT	CASSEDRGSNQPQHF
TRBV14	TRBJ2-7	.	.	TGTGCCAGCAGCCAAGATGCCCGCTACGAGCAGTACTTC	CASSQDARYEQYF
TRBV7-6	TRBJ1-1	.	.	TGTGCCAGCAGCTCATTGACAGAGGAAGCTTTCTTT	CASSSLTEEAFF
TRBV28	TRBJ1-1	.	.	TGTGCCACGCAGGGTTGGCGGAACACTGAAGCTTTCTTT	CATQGWRNTEAFF
TRBV4-2	TRBJ2-3	.	.	TGTGCCAGCAGCCAAGTTGCTTGGGACTCCCTAGGCACAGATACGCAGTATTTT	CASSQVAWDSLGTDTQYF
TRBV11-2	TRBJ1-4	.	.	TGTGCCAGCAGCTTAGGGGACCTGGGTAATGAAAAACTGTTTTTT	CASSLGDLGNEKLFF
TRBV13	TRBJ2-1	TRBD2	.	TGTGCCAGCAGCTTAGCGGGGGGGCCATACAATGAGCAGTTCTTC	CASSLAGGPYNEQFF
TRBV5-8	TRBJ2-2	.	.	TGTGCCAGCAGCCGTCGGGACCCACCCAACACCGGGGAGCTGTTTTTT	CASSRRDPPNTGELFF
TRBV5-1	TRBJ2-3	.	.	TGCGCCAGCAGGGGGGACAGCACAGATACGCAGTATTTT	CASRGDSTDTQYF